These 31 T cell receptor beta chains were sequenced from one sample in a study of shared clonotypes between healthy human individuals. Repertoires were generated with immunoSEQ multiplex PCR, while TCRdb's copy carries only in-frame clones and drops some. The table records 2 million to 2.5 million clones, around 92% of them present only once. The sequencing input was naive CD4+ T cells from PBMCs. Noted subset: CD45RA+ positively selected. These TCRs come from a man aged 18 to 29 in good health. Some clones in this sample may be carry-over from other donors' samples.

The chain combines TRBV2 with TRBJ2-7, with a weak D call TRBD1 (6 bases). The CDR3 is 15 residues long. Trimming pared 6 bases from V and 4 bases from J, leaving 19 bases between. Germline values: CDR1 SNHLY, CDR2 FYNNEI. CDR3 residues: CASSVTGTNNYEQYF. In nucleotides, the CDR3 is TGTGCCAGCAGCGTAACCGGGACAAATAATTACGAGCAGTACTTC.

The chain links TRBV7-9 to TRBJ1-5; D possibly corresponds to TRBD1 (5 bases). This CDR3 contains 15 residues. CDR1 is SEHNR, CDR2 FQNEAQ, per germline (reference sequence). Trimming cost V 7 bases and J 5 bases, with 18 bases left between them. The CDR3 loop is CASTHVGGRYQPQHF. The CDR3 DNA is TGTGCCAGCACCCATGTCGGGGGTCGGTATCAGCCCCAGCATTTT.

V usage is TRBV5-4 and J usage is TRBJ2-1; TRBD2 agrees at 7 bases. The CDR3 has 14 residues. Trimming at V came to 3 bases and at J to 3 bases, leaving 3 bases not matched to a gene. Germline CDR1 and CDR2: SGHNT and YYREEE (reference sequence). CDR3 nucleotides: TGTGCCAGCAGCTCAGCGGGACGCTACAATGAGCAGTTCTTC. This encodes CASSSAGRYNEQFF. The full variable domain, rest sourced from reference TRBV5-4 and TRBJ2-1, is ETGVTQSPTHLIKTRGQQVTLRCSSQSGHNTVSWYQQALGQGPQFIFQYYREEENGRGNFPPRFSGLQFPNYSSELNVNALELDDSALYLCASSSAGRYNEQFFGPGTRLTVL.

On this clone: Other DNA sequences in this specimen translate into the identical CDR3. This sequence joins TRBV6-5 and TRBJ2-2; TRBD2 matches 8 bases. The CDR3 contains 14 residues. Germline trimming cut 6 bases from V and 5 bases from J; bases unmatched to any gene: 5. The germline V gene has CDR1 MNHEY and CDR2 SVGAGI. The DNA for the CDR3 is TGTGCCAGCAGACCGCCGGGAGGGACCGGGGAGCTGTTTTTT. Translation gives CASRPPGGTGELFF.

V is TRBV28 and J is TRBJ2-7; 7 positions agree with TRBD1. The CDR3 is 14 amino acids. Trimming at V came to 8 bases and at J to 3 bases, leaving 10 bases not matched to a gene. Germline V gene data show CDR1 as MDHEN and CDR2 as SYDVKM. CDR3 sequence (DNA): TGTGCCAGCTTTCGGGCAGGGGGTGACTACGAGCAGTACTTC. This sequence encodes CASFRAGGDYEQYF.

The rearrangement joins TRBV19 to TRBJ2-3; D is possibly TRBD2 (5 bases). The germline V and J ends were trimmed by 2 bases and 4 bases, with 13 bases remaining between them. Germline V gene lookup returns CDR1 LNHDA and CDR2 SQIVND (reference sequence). This CDR3 contains 15 residues. The CDR3 coding sequence is TGTGCCAGTAGTATATTCGGGAAGGGAGCAGATACGCAGTATTTT. Its protein product is CASSIFGKGADTQYF.

A single count supports this clone. The V call is TRBV18, the J call TRBJ1-2; 7 nucleotides line up with TRBD1. Germline CDR1 reads KGHSH; CDR2 reads LQKENI. J was trimmed by 8 bases and V by 6 bases; bases with no gene match: 12. The CDR3 spans 14 residues. CDR3 DNA sequence: TGTGCCAGCTCGCCGGGGACAGCAGGAGGCGGCTACACCTTC. Its protein is CASSPGTAGGGYTF.

In DNA form, the CDR3 reads TGCAGCGTTGGGGCAAGTCTTAATGAAAAACTGTTTTTT. Translated: CSVGASLNEKLFF. The J gene is TRBJ1-4, the V gene TRBV29-1; D call uncertain. The ends were cut back, 4 bases at V and 4 bases at J, with 10 bases in the middle. The germline gives CDR1 SQVTM, CDR2 ANQGSEA. The CDR3 is 13 residues long.

The chain combines TRBV2 with TRBJ2-5, with TRBD2 matching 7 bases. Germline V gene data show CDR1 as SNHLY and CDR2 as FYNNEI. CDR3 length: 13 amino acids. The V and J ends lost 11 bases and 5 bases, in that order; junction bases with no gene match: 11. This CDR3 is CAGTGGRGETQYF. Here the CDR3 DNA reads TGTGCCGGCACGGGCGGGAGAGGGGAGACCCAGTACTTC.

V is TRBV4-3 and J is TRBJ1-1; D is ambiguous. Germline loops: CDR1 LGHNA, CDR2 YSLEER. The length of the CDR3 is 15 residues. The V end was cut by 4 bases, the J end by 3 bases, with 15 bases between. The CDR3 sequence is CASSRLGVGDTEAFF. CDR3 nucleotides: TGCGCCAGCAGCCGCCTGGGAGTAGGTGACACTGAAGCTTTCTTT.

The chain combines TRBV30 with TRBJ2-4, with D perhaps matching TRBD2 (6 bases). Germline CDR1 and CDR2: GTSNPN and SVGIG (reference sequence). The V and J ends lost 0 bases and 6 bases respectively, with 12 bases between them. This CDR3 contains 14 residues. CDR3 protein: CAWSVSTSRNIQYF. DNA of the CDR3: TGTGCCTGGAGTGTATCTACTAGCAGAAACATTCAGTACTTC.

J is TRBJ2-2 and V is TRBV7-2; 10 bases line up with TRBD1. The CDR3 loop spans 15 amino acids. V lost 6 bases and J lost 6; bases outside the gene matches: 7. Germline CDR1 SGHTA, CDR2 FQGNSA. The CDR3 coding sequence is TGTGCCAGCAGGACAGGGGGCAGAGAGGCCGGGGAGCTGTTTTTT. Translation gives CASRTGGREAGELFF. Complete variable domain (other parts from reference TRBV7-2 and TRBJ2-2): GAGVSQSPSNKVTEKGKDVELRCDPISGHTALYWYRQSLGQGLEFLIYFQGNSAPDKSGLPSDRFSAERTGGSVSTLTIQRTQQEDSAVYLCASRTGGREAGELFFGEGSRLTVL.

This sequence joins TRBV5-1 and TRBJ2-5, with TRBD2 identical over 8 bases. After removal of 4 bases from V and 1 base from J, the junction contained 3 bases not matched to a gene. Germline values: CDR1 SGHRS, CDR2 YFSETQ. The CDR3 covers 14 residues. CDR3: CASSKTSGQETQYF. In DNA form, the CDR3 reads TGCGCCAGCAGCAAAACTAGCGGCCAAGAGACCCAGTACTTC.

The chain combines TRBV18 with TRBJ2-1; the match to TRBD2 covers 10 bases. The CDR3 is made up of 17 amino acids. CDR1 KGHSH and CDR2 LQKENI come from the germline V gene. Trimming took 3 bases from V and 1 from J; bases not matched to a gene: 6. The CDR3 protein is CASSPRLAGRSYNEQFF. Here the CDR3 DNA reads TGTGCCAGCTCACCCCGACTAGCGGGTCGTTCCTACAATGAGCAGTTCTTC.

V is TRBV2 and J is TRBJ2-1; the D gene is possibly TRBD1 (6 bases). The V gene's germline CDR1 is SNHLY and CDR2 FYNNEI. The CDR3 runs 11 residues. Between the trimmed V and J ends, which lost 8 bases and 9 bases, there was a span of 11 bases. The CDR3 sequence is CASASGAEQFF. CDR3 nucleotides: TGTGCCAGCGCCTCAGGGGCTGAGCAGTTCTTC. Variable domain in full (rest from reference TRBV2 and TRBJ2-1): EPEVTQTPSHQVTQMGQEVILRCVPISNHLYFYWYRQILGQKVEFLVSFYNNEISEKSEIFDDQFSVERPDGSNFTLKIRSTKLEDSAMYFCASASGAEQFFGPGTRLTVL.

The chain joins TRBV5-1 to TRBJ1-6; D ambiguous. This CDR3 is 16 amino acids long. The germline CDR1 and CDR2 sequences are SGHRS and YFSETQ. Trimming left V 4 bases short and J 8 bases short, with 19 bases between. The CDR3 region has the DNA TGCGCCAGCAGCGGAACAACGGGGAGGGTTGATTCACCCCTCCACTTT. Translated: CASSGTTGRVDSPLHF.

This clone has just one count. The gene calls are TRBV6-5 and TRBJ2-5; the D gene could be TRBD1 or TRBD2 (5 bases each). The DNA matches TRBJ2-7 better at its end, which makes the J call doubtful. The CDR3 sequence is 15 residues long. CDR1 and CDR2 (germline): MNHEY, SVGAGI. The CDR3 coding sequence is TGTGCCAGCAGTTACTCAACAGGACTCTCCTACGAGCAGTACTTC. Residues: CASSYSTGLSYEQYF.

V gene TRBV18 combines with J gene TRBJ2-5; 7 bases line up with TRBD1. V lost 4 bases, J lost 0 bases, and 2 bases stayed unmatched. Germline loops: CDR1 KGHSH, CDR2 LQKENI. The CDR3 is 14 amino acids. The CDR3 protein is CASSLGQNQETQYF. For the CDR3, the DNA is TGTGCCAGCTCACTGGGACAGAACCAAGAGACCCAGTACTTC.

This clone was recorded only once. The chain has TRBV5-1 and TRBJ2-3, with D tentatively TRBD2 (6 bases). V was trimmed by 6 bases and J by 4 bases, leaving 12 bases between them. CDR3 size: 13 residues. CDR1 and CDR2 from the germline V gene are SGHRS and YFSETQ. Here the CDR3 DNA reads TGCGCCAGCACGGAGGGCCAGGCAGATACGCAGTATTTT. The encoded protein is CASTEGQADTQYF.

The chain employs TRBV11-2 and TRBJ1-5, with D possibly matching TRBD1 (6 bases). CDR1 is SGHAT, CDR2 FQNNGV, per germline. The CDR3 is made up of 15 amino acids. The V gene lost 3 bases and the J gene lost 4 bases, with 13 bases spanning the gap. DNA of the CDR3: TGTGCCAGCAGCTTGCAGACAGGACGGAATCAGCCCCAGCATTTT. Translation gives CASSLQTGRNQPQHF.

The gene calls are TRBV19 and TRBJ2-3, with TRBD2 matching over 12 bases. This CDR3 comprises 17 residues. V dropped 4 bases and J dropped 2; count of bases not matched to a gene: 7. Germline CDR1 is LNHDA and CDR2 is SQIVND (reference sequence). CDR3 DNA: TGTGCCAGTAGTACCCAAGGACTAGCGGGACACACAGATACGCAGTATTTT. Amino acids: CASSTQGLAGHTDTQYF.

Here the CDR3 reads CASSLGWTENSPLHF. DNA for the CDR3: TGTGCCAGCAGCTTAGGCTGGACAGAGAATTCACCCCTCCACTTT. The chain combines TRBV7-9 with TRBJ1-6; perhaps TRBD1 as D (6 bases). V was shortened by 1 base and J by 7 bases, with 11 bases between the two germline ends. The V gene's germline CDR1 is SEHNR and CDR2 FQNEAQ (reference sequence). This CDR3 is built from 15 residues. The whole variable domain, remainder taken from reference TRBV7-9 and TRBJ1-6, is DTGVSQNPRHKITKRGQNVTFRCDPISEHNRLYWYRQTLGQGPEFLTYFQNEAQLEKSRLLSDRFSAERPKGSFSTLEIQRTEQGDSAMYLCASSLGWTENSPLHFGNGTRLTVT.

This clone was seen only once. The gene calls are TRBV28 and TRBJ2-7, with D tentatively TRBD2 (5 bases). The V end was cut by 5 bases, the J end by 3 bases, with 14 bases between. The CDR3 runs to 14 residues. Germline-derived CDR1 and CDR2 are MDHEN and SYDVKM. CDR3 bases: TGTGCCAGCAGTCAAACCGGGATCTTCTACGAGCAGTACTTC. Amino acid sequence: CASSQTGIFYEQYF.

The chain couples TRBV5-4 to TRBJ1-2; possible D gene TRBD1, 5 bases. The length of the CDR3 is 13 residues. Trimming pared 4 bases from V and 7 bases from J, leaving 14 bases between. Germline-derived CDR1 and CDR2 are SGHNT and YYREEE (reference sequence). CDR3 sequence: CASSQGQGVGYTF. DNA of the CDR3: TGTGCCAGCAGCCAAGGACAAGGTGTTGGCTACACCTTC. Complete variable domain (other parts from reference TRBV5-4 and TRBJ1-2): ETGVTQSPTHLIKTRGQQVTLRCSSQSGHNTVSWYQQALGQGPQFIFQYYREEENGRGNFPPRFSGLQFPNYSSELNVNALELDDSALYLCASSQGQGVGYTFGSGTRLTVV.

The CDR3, as DNA: TGTGCCAGCAGTTACGGATACGGGCTGGGGGAGACCCAGTACTTC. The encoded protein is CASSYGYGLGETQYF. V gene TRBV6-5 combines with J gene TRBJ2-5; no clear D gene. The V gene lost 2 bases and the J gene lost 5 bases, with 15 bases spanning the gap. The germline V gene encodes CDR1 MNHEY and CDR2 SVGAGI. The CDR3 contains 15 residues.

This rearrangement joins TRBV7-2 to TRBJ1-2; D not certain. V was shortened by 6 bases and J by 3 bases, with 20 bases between the two germline ends. This CDR3 spans 16 amino acids. Germline CDR1 and CDR2: SGHTA and FQGNSA. The CDR3 reads CASSPSMATLDYGYTF. The CDR3 DNA reads TGTGCCAGCAGTCCATCGATGGCGACATTGGACTATGGCTACACCTTC.

J is TRBJ2-5 and V is TRBV5-1, with unresolved D. Germline CDR1 SGHRS, CDR2 YFSETQ. V dropped 4 bases and J dropped 5 bases, with 12 bases sitting between them. The length of the CDR3 is 13 residues. The CDR3 protein is CASSNSPGETQYF. The DNA of the CDR3 is TGCGCCAGCAGCAACAGTCCTGGGGAGACCCAGTACTTC.

This sequence joins TRBV7-2 and TRBJ2-5; D might be TRBD1 (5 bases). The CDR3 runs to 14 residues. The germline V gene has CDR1 SGHTA and CDR2 FQGNSA. Trimming took 7 bases from V and 2 from J, leaving 14 bases between them. CDR3 nucleotide sequence: TGTGCCAGCACCTCCCAACAGGAACAAGAGACCCAGTACTTC. Residues: CASTSQQEQETQYF.

Turning to this clone: The same CDR3 can be traced to other DNA sequences in this sample. The rearrangement uses TRBV30 and TRBJ1-5; the D is unclear. CDR1 is GTSNPN and CDR2 is SVGIG in the germline V gene (reference sequence). Trimming shortened V by 3 bases and J by 2 bases, and 5 bases separated the two germline ends. The CDR3 length is 12 residues. The CDR3 is CAWSNGNQPQHF. CDR3 nucleotides: TGTGCCTGGAGCAACGGCAATCAGCCCCAGCATTTT.

The table lists this clone with a count of one. The chain recombines TRBV27 with TRBJ2-7; TRBD2 matches at 8 bases. The CDR3 has 15 amino acids. V was pared by 3 bases and J by 4 bases, with 8 bases of the junction left unmatched. Germline lookup yields CDR1 MNHEY and CDR2 SMNVEV (reference sequence). CDR3 loop: CASSFRRGGTYEQYF. In DNA form, the CDR3 reads TGTGCCAGCAGTTTCCGTCGGGGGGGAACATACGAGCAGTACTTC.

A note on this clone: The same CDR3 can be traced to other DNA sequences in this sample. The gene calls are TRBV9 and TRBJ2-1, with 9 nucleotides matching TRBD2. The ends lost 3 bases at V and 4 bases at J; junction bases unmatched: 5. This CDR3 spans 15 amino acids. CDR1 SGDLS and CDR2 YYNGEE come from the germline V gene. CDR3: CASSERLAGYNEQFF. The CDR3 DNA is TGTGCCAGCAGCGAGAGGCTAGCGGGATACAATGAGCAGTTCTTC.